The present T cell receptor beta chain was sequenced within a study of chemoradiotherapy in HPV16-positive cancers. The wider study: Candidate HPV-specific T-cell clones and common TCR motifs came from functional assays in a couple of HPV16-positive patients.

This clone has more than one count but fewer than ten. Germline V gene sequence: CDR1 SGHTA, CDR2 FQGNSA. Between the trimmed V and J ends, which lost 1 base and 3 bases, there was a span of 16 bases. The CDR3 totals 17 residues. The data were produced by immunoSEQ multiplex PCR, yet TCRdb's version contains in-frame clones alone and is incomplete. Of 10,000 or so clones listed, about 80% are singletons. V usage is TRBV7-2 and J usage is TRBJ1-5, with D possibly TRBD1 on 5 matching bases. This receptor was taken from a human donor with HPV-associated anogenital cancer. Sequenced material: tumor tissue, taken from a patient who underwent chemoradiotherapy. The CDR3 nucleotides read TGTGCCAGCAGCTTAGGGGGACGTACAGGAGTCAATCAGCCCCAGCATTTT. Its translation is CASSLGGRTGVNQPQHF.